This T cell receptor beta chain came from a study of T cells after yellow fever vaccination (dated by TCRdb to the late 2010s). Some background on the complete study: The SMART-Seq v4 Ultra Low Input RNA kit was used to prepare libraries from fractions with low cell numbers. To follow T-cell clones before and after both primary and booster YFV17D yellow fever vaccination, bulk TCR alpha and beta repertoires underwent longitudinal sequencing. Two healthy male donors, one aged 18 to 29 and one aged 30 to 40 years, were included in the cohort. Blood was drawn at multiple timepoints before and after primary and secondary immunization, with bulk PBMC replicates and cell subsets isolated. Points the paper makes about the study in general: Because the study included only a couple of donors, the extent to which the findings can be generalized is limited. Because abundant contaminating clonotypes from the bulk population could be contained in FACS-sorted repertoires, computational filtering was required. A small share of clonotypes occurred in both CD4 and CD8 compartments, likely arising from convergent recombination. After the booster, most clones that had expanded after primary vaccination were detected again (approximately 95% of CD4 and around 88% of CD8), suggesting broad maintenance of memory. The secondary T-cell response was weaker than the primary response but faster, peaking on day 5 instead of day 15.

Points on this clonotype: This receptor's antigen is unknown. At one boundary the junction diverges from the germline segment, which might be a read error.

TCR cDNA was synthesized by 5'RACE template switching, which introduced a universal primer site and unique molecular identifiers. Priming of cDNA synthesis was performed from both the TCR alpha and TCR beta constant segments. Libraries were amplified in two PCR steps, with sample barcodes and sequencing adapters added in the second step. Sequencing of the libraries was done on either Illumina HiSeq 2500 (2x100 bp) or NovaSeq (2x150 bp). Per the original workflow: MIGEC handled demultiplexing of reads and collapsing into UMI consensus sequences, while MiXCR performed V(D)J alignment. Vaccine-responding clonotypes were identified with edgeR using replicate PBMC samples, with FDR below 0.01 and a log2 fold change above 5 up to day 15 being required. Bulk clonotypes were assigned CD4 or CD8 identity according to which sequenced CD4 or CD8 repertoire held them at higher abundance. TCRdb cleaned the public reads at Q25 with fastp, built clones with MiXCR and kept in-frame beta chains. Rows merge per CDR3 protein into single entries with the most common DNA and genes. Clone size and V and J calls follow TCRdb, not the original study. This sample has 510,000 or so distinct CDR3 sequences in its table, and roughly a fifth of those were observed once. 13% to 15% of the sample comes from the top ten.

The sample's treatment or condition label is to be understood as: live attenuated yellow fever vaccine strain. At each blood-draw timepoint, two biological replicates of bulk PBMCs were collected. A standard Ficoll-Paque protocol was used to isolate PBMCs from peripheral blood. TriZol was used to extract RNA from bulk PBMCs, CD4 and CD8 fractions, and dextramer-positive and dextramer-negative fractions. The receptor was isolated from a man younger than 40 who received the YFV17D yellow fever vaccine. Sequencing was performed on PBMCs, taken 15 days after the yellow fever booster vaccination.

The nucleotides are TGTGCCTGGACCGGTGGACAGGGAGGCCAGGACTTC. Translated, it gives CAWTGGQGGQDF. The chain is assembled from TRBV30 and TRBJ1-2; 8 central bases correspond to TRBD1. According to the germline V gene (reference sequence), CDR1 reads GTSNPN and CDR2 reads SVGIG. Inclusive of the bounding cysteine and phenylalanine, the CDR3 is 12 residues long. CDR3 DNA is the only sequence kept; it has 36 bases, read in frame from the first base.